The sequence of this T cell receptor (beta chain) was determined in a study of blood T cell repertoires in COVID-19. Study-level information: Collection of acute and convalescent COVID-19 samples took place in the United States, Italy and Spain.

V lost 6 bases to trimming and J lost 6 bases; unmatched junction nucleotides: 7. The CDR3 is 15 residues long. Germline V CDR1 and CDR2: ENHRY, SYGVKD. In the original processing: Using reference gene primer amplification, nucleated cell counts were estimated. Only in-frame clones appear in the TCRdb table, and some are missing; sequencing was by immunoSEQ multiplex PCR. That table furnishes V, J and clone size, whereas the DNA furnished D and trimming. Here the sample spans 180,000 or so clones, approximately 84% being singletons. The source material was peripheral blood. The chain uses TRBV10-3 and TRBJ2-1, with TRBD1 matching over 11 bases. This receptor was taken from a woman of 80 years or more with acute or convalescent COVID-19. The CDR3 coding sequence is TGTGCCATCAGGTGGGACAGGGGGGCCTTCAATGAGCAGTTCTTC. This codes for CAIRWDRGAFNEQFF.